This passage covers 8 T cell receptor beta chains from one sample sequenced in a study of shared clonotypes between healthy human individuals. Assay used: immunoSEQ multiplex PCR; TCRdb lists only in-frame clones, some missing. This table has roughly 530,000 clones, almost 97% appearing once. Material for sequencing was naive CD4+ T cells sorted from blood. The subset: CD45RA+ positively selected. These receptors came from a woman in her twenties or thirties in good health.

The chain uses TRBV15 and TRBJ1-1, with D tentatively TRBD1 (5 bases). V lost 5 bases to trimming and J lost 6 bases, with 19 bases between them. In germline, CDR1 is LNHNV, CDR2 YYDKDF (reference sequence). The CDR3 length is 15 residues. The CDR3 nucleotides are TGTGCCACCAGCTGGACGATTATCGGGGGGGCTGAAGCTTTCTTT. Translated: CATSWTIIGGAEAFF. Full variable domain (missing parts from reference TRBV15 and TRBJ1-1): DAMVIQNPRYQVTQFGKPVTLSCSQTLNHNVMYWYQQKSSQAPKLLFHYYDKDFNNEADTPDNFQSRRPNTSFCFLDIRSPGLGDTAMYLCATSWTIIGGAEAFFGQGTRLTVV.

This clone was picked up one time. V gene TRBV14 combines with J gene TRBJ2-7, with 12 bases fitting TRBD1. Germline values: CDR1 SGHDN, CDR2 FVKESK. The trim removed 5 bases at V and 7 bases at J, leaving 6 bases unmatched. The CDR3 totals 14 residues. In DNA, the CDR3 is TGTGCCAGCAGCAGGGACAGGGGGCCGGGGGAGCAGTACTTC. It encodes CASSRDRGPGEQYF.

The chain uses TRBV18 and TRBJ2-1, with D perhaps TRBD1 (6 bases). In germline, CDR1 is KGHSH, CDR2 LQKENI. The CDR3 covers 15 residues. Trimming left V 6 bases short and J 9 bases short, with 21 bases between. The CDR3 here is CASSPSGNHRAEQFF. CDR3 coding DNA: TGTGCCAGCTCGCCCTCCGGGAATCACAGGGCTGAGCAGTTCTTC. Complete variable domain (other parts from reference TRBV18 and TRBJ2-1): NAGVMQNPRHLVRRRGQEARLRCSPMKGHSHVYWYRQLPEEGLKFMVYLQKENIIDESGMPKERFSAEFPKEGPSILRIQQVVRGDSAAYFCASSPSGNHRAEQFFGPGTRLTVL.

This rearrangement joins TRBV29-1 to TRBJ2-1, with 8 bases that match TRBD2. The CDR3 extends over 15 amino acids. J lost 4 bases, V lost 5 bases, and 10 bases had no gene match. Germline V lookup: CDR1 SQVTM, CDR2 ANQGSEA. In nucleotides, the CDR3 is TGCAGCGTTCCAATACGGAGCGGGAGATACAATGAGCAGTTCTTC. It translates to CSVPIRSGRYNEQFF.

The chain joins TRBV7-6 to TRBJ1-3; D remains unclear. The germline V gene has CDR1 SGHVS and CDR2 FNYEAQ. V lost 1 base, J lost 4 bases, and 8 bases lay in between. The CDR3 covers 14 residues. The CDR3 loop reads CASSLVVEGNTIYF. CDR3 nucleotide sequence: TGTGCCAGCAGCTTAGTGGTCGAAGGAAACACCATATATTTT.

V gene TRBV2 combines with J gene TRBJ2-3; D is unclear. Germline CDR1 SNHLY, CDR2 FYNNEI. CDR3 length equals 12 residues. The V end lost 6 bases, the J end lost 2 bases, and 6 bases lay between the germline ends. Written as DNA, the CDR3 is TGTGCCAGCAGCGATACCACAGATACGCAGTATTTT. It specifies CASSDTTDTQYF.

The chain recombines TRBV19 with TRBJ2-5, with D perhaps matching TRBD1 (6 bases). The end of the DNA aligns better with TRBJ2-7, so the J call may be wrong. The CDR3 contains 16 residues. Looked up from germline, CDR1 is LNHDA and CDR2 is SQIVND (reference sequence). In DNA form, the CDR3 reads TGTGCCAGTAGTATAATACCTGGACAGTCTACCTACGAGCAGTACTTC. Its translation is CASSIIPGQSTYEQYF.

The chain recombines TRBV11-2 with TRBJ2-5; 8 bases map to TRBD2. The J call may be in error: the DNA end matches TRBJ2-7 better. This CDR3 region has 15 residues. Germline loops: CDR1 SGHAT, CDR2 FQNNGV. The CDR3 region is CASSPQAGGGYEQYF. The CDR3 DNA reads TGTGCCAGCAGTCCCCAGGCGGGAGGAGGATACGAGCAGTACTTC.